The 29 T cell receptor beta chains below come from one sample, sequenced in a study of cytomegalovirus exposure and HLA in healthy donors. The PCR ran on 60 Vbeta and 13 Jbeta primers. Some clones are missing from TCRdb's copy, which holds only in-frame ones; the method was immunoSEQ multiplex PCR. The sample lists some 160,000 clones, more than 65% occurring once. Material: PBMCs. These receptors were collected from a man aged 50 or older in good health and CMV-seropositive.

V gene TRBV4-1 combines with J gene TRBJ2-7; tentatively, D is TRBD2 (8 bases). Between the trimmed V and J ends, which lost 2 bases and 5 bases, there was a span of 19 bases. Germline loops: CDR1 MGHRA, CDR2 YSYEKL. This CDR3 contains 16 residues. The CDR3 coding sequence is TGCGCCAGCAGCCAACCGGGAGGGGGCGGATCGGACGAGCAGTACTTC. It is translated as CASSQPGGGGSDEQYF.

This clone came up a few times. The chain joins TRBV7-6 to TRBJ2-3; the D is unclear. The V gene's germline CDR1 is SGHVS and CDR2 FNYEAQ. V was cut by 1 base and J by 2 bases, with 7 bases left in between. The CDR3 has 14 residues. DNA of the CDR3: TGTGCCAGCAGCTTAGGTTCTAACACAGATACGCAGTATTTT. As protein: CASSLGSNTDTQYF.

The chain is built from TRBV7-9 and TRBJ1-1; D is uncertain. CDR1 and CDR2 (germline): SEHNR, FQNEAQ (reference sequence). This CDR3 is built from 14 residues. The V and J ends lost 5 bases and 4 bases respectively, with 14 bases between them. The CDR3 sequence is CASSPTFPGTEAFF. CDR3 nucleotides: TGTGCCAGCAGCCCGACATTTCCCGGCACTGAAGCTTTCTTT.

The CDR3 bases are TGTGCCAGCAGCTTAGTAGCCCTGGCCCAGGGGCGCAGGAGCGGGGAGCTGTTTTTT. Translation gives CASSLVALAQGRRSGELFF. This chain uses TRBV7-2 with TRBJ2-2; D might be TRBD1 (6 bases). Per germline, CDR1 SGHTA and CDR2 FQGNSA. V lost 1 base, J lost 7 bases, and 25 bases lay in between. This CDR3 is 19 amino acids long.

The V call is TRBV6-1, the J call TRBJ1-2, with D maybe TRBD1 (6 bases). Germline assignment: CDR1 MNHNS and CDR2 SASEGT. The length of the CDR3 is 15 residues. V gave up 8 bases and J gave up 3 bases, with 19 bases separating them. The DNA for the CDR3 is TGTGCCAGCGTTTTACAGGGTGGGATGGACTATGGCTACACCTTC. It encodes CASVLQGGMDYGYTF.

The J gene is TRBJ2-3, the V gene TRBV7-3, with 7 bases that match TRBD2. Germline V gives CDR1 SGHTA, CDR2 FQGTGA. V was clipped by 2 bases and J by 1 base; unmatched bases: 9. This CDR3 comprises 17 residues. The CDR3 region has the DNA TGTGCCAGCAGCTTACAGGGCGGCGGGAGAGGCACAGATACGCAGTATTTT. Its translation is CASSLQGGGRGTDTQYF.

Here the CDR3 reads CASSQPTASYGYTF. The CDR3 bases are TGCGCCAGCAGCCAACCGACAGCGTCCTATGGCTACACCTTC. The chain combines TRBV4-1 with TRBJ1-2; D possibly corresponds to TRBD1 (5 bases). The CDR3 runs 14 residues. CDR1 and CDR2 from the germline V gene are MGHRA and YSYEKL. V lost 2 bases to trimming and J lost 4 bases, with 11 bases between them.

V usage is TRBV4-2 and J usage is TRBJ2-5; no firm D call. In germline, CDR1 is LGHNA, CDR2 YNFKEQ. V was clipped by 1 base and J by 1 base, with 7 bases between them. This CDR3 comprises 14 residues. The DNA for the CDR3 is TGTGCCAGCAGCCAAGGAGGAGCCCAAGAGACCCAGTACTTC. Translated, it gives CASSQGGAQETQYF.

J is TRBJ2-7 and V is TRBV7-2, with D perhaps TRBD1 (6 bases). The germline V and J ends were trimmed by 6 bases and 3 bases, with 24 bases remaining between them. This CDR3 contains 17 residues. Germline lookup yields CDR1 SGHTA and CDR2 FQGNSA. CDR3 loop: CASRRGVGTFSNYEQYF. The CDR3 DNA follows: TGTGCCAGCAGGCGAGGCGTTGGGACATTTTCCAACTACGAGCAGTACTTC.

The rearrangement joins TRBV5-4 to TRBJ2-3, with 10 bases lining up with TRBD2. Germline-derived CDR1 and CDR2 are SGHNT and YYREEE (reference sequence). J gave up 6 bases and V 4 bases, and 14 bases lay outside the gene matches. The CDR3 is 17 amino acids. In nucleotides, the CDR3 is TGTGCCAGCAGCACCGCAGCGGGAGGGCCGGCAGGGGATACGCAGTATTTT. Its protein product is CASSTAAGGPAGDTQYF.

This chain links TRBV19 with TRBJ2-5, with a weak D call TRBD1 (5 bases). Germline V gives CDR1 LNHDA, CDR2 SQIVND (reference sequence). Deletions cut 1 base from V and 2 bases from J, with 14 bases between. The CDR3 is 16 amino acids. Here the CDR3 DNA reads TGTGCCAGTAGTATAGGACAGACGTTGAGTCAAGAGACCCAGTACTTC. It codes for CASSIGQTLSQETQYF.

This chain uses TRBV7-2 with TRBJ2-7; D unresolved. The CDR3 extends over 14 amino acids. CDR1 and CDR2 from the germline V gene are SGHTA and FQGNSA. The V gene lost 5 bases and the J gene lost 7 bases, with 18 bases spanning the gap. The CDR3 here is CASSPAELAREQYV. As DNA, the CDR3 is TGTGCCAGCAGCCCCGCGGAACTCGCGAGGGAGCAGTACGTC.

The chain joins TRBV6-4 to TRBJ1-2; 7 nucleotides line up with TRBD1. The V gene's germline CDR1 is MRHNA and CDR2 SNTAGT. V shed 1 base, J shed 4 bases, and the junction held 6 bases outside the gene matches. There are 15 residues in the CDR3. The CDR3 loop reads CASSDLAGGFYGYTF. The CDR3 nucleotides read TGTGCCAGCAGTGACTTAGCAGGGGGATTCTATGGCTACACCTTC.

The rearrangement uses TRBV5-6 and TRBJ2-3; 11 nucleotides line up with TRBD2. The CDR3 runs to 15 residues. V shed 4 bases and J 4 bases; nucleotides not matched to a gene: 5. Germline loops: CDR1 SGHDT, CDR2 YYEEEE. The CDR3 nucleotides are TGTGCCAGCAGCCTGGGACTAGCGGAAGCAGATACGCAGTATTTT. Translation gives CASSLGLAEADTQYF.

V is TRBV19 and J is TRBJ1-1; the D is unclear. The V gene's germline CDR1 is LNHDA and CDR2 SQIVND (reference sequence). Trimming stripped 6 bases from V and 11 bases from J, with 13 bases between. The CDR3 sequence is 11 residues long. CDR3 bases: TGTGCCAGTAGAATGAGTATAACTGCTTTCTTT. Protein: CASRMSITAFF.

This clone was picked up a small number of times. Lacking the conserved final phenylalanine or tryptophan, this CDR3 likely reflects a read error. No DNA is shown, since the ends of the CDR3 on it are uncertain; the CDR3 is the one TCRdb lists. The rearrangement joins TRBV10-1 to TRBJ1-2; TRBD1 was called by the table and not checked on the DNA. The CDR3 contains 14 residues when both ends are counted. The germline V gene encodes CDR1 WNHNN and CDR2 SYGVQD (reference sequence). The CDR3 sequence is CASSSGQEAVSREV.

This clone is large in the sample. The genes are TRBV15 and TRBJ2-2; TRBD2 aligns across 9 bases. V dropped 4 bases and J dropped 10; count of bases not matched to a gene: 4. This CDR3 has 13 amino acids. CDR1 LNHNV and CDR2 YYDKDF come from the germline V gene (reference sequence). Here the CDR3 reads CATSKIAGEELFF. DNA of the CDR3: TGTGCCACCAGCAAAATAGCGGGAGAGGAGCTGTTTTTT.

The chain is built from TRBV19 and TRBJ2-1; 8 bases are a match to TRBD2. After removal of 1 base from V and 0 bases from J, the junction contained 5 bases not matched to a gene. The CDR3 has 17 amino acids. Germline lookup yields CDR1 LNHDA and CDR2 SQIVND (reference sequence). CDR3 residues: CASSIGGGGSSYNEQFF. The CDR3 DNA follows: TGTGCCAGTAGTATAGGGGGCGGGGGGAGCTCCTACAATGAGCAGTTCTTC.

V usage is TRBV7-9 and J usage is TRBJ1-2; 7 bases map to TRBD1. Germline loops: CDR1 SEHNR, CDR2 FQNEAQ (reference sequence). V was pared by 4 bases and J by 7 bases, with 6 bases of the junction left unmatched. The CDR3 is 13 amino acids. The CDR3 sequence is CASSSSRDSGYTF. CDR3 DNA: TGTGCCAGCAGCTCGTCCCGGGACAGTGGCTACACCTTC.

This sequence joins TRBV7-9 and TRBJ1-5; unclear D gene. CDR3 length: 15 amino acids. CDR1 and CDR2 from the germline V gene are SEHNR and FQNEAQ (reference sequence). The V end lost 3 bases, the J end lost 6 bases, and 15 bases lay between the germline ends. The CDR3 coding sequence is TGTGCCAGCAGCTTCGGGCCCGGGAGAAGTCAGCCCCAGCATTTT. This gives the protein CASSFGPGRSQPQHF.

With respect to this clone: The junction differs from germline at one of its ends, possibly a read error. The V gene is TRBV19, the J gene TRBJ2-7; 7 positions match TRBD1. From germline, CDR1 is LNHDA and CDR2 SQIVND (reference sequence). This CDR3 region has 16 residues. The chain's CDR3 is CASSISTGEFSNEQYF. The DNA of the CDR3 is TGTGCCAGTAGTATATCCACAGGGGAATTCTCCAACGAGCAGTACTTC. Together with reference TRBV19 and TRBJ2-7, the CDR3 gives the full variable domain: DGGITQSPKYLFRKEGQNVTLSCEQNLNHDAMYWYRQDPGQGLRLIYYSQIVNDFQKGDIAEGYSVSREKKESFPLTVTSAQKNPTAFYLCASSISTGEFSNEQYFGPGTRLTVT.

This rearrangement joins TRBV12-5 to TRBJ2-5, with 8 bases that match TRBD2. With V trimmed by 2 bases and J by 5 bases, 19 bases remained unmatched. Germline V gives CDR1 LGHNT, CDR2 FRNRAP. The CDR3 is 19 residues long. The CDR3 DNA reads TGTGCTAGTGGTTTGTTACAGGGTGGGTCAAGCGGGAGAGTTGAGACCCAGTACTTC. This codes for CASGLLQGGSSGRVETQYF.

This sequence joins TRBV19 and TRBJ1-2; TRBD1 matches 9 bases. This CDR3 has 15 residues. J gave up 5 bases and V 2 bases, and 6 bases lay outside the gene matches. Looked up from germline, CDR1 is LNHDA and CDR2 is SQIVND (reference sequence). As DNA, the CDR3 is TGTGCCAGTAGTATAAGAGGGACAGGGATATATGGCTACACCTTC. This sequence encodes CASSIRGTGIYGYTF.

The table lists this clone with a few counts. This chain uses TRBV27 with TRBJ2-1, with TRBD2 matching over 8 bases. The V segment lost 3 bases and the J segment 8 bases; nucleotides outside the gene matches: 3. Per the germline V gene, CDR1 is MNHEY and CDR2 is SMNVEV (reference sequence). The CDR3 contains 13 residues. CDR3 region: CASSFLTSDEQFF. The DNA of the CDR3 is TGTGCCAGCAGTTTTTTGACTAGCGATGAGCAGTTCTTC.

The V call is TRBV9, the J call TRBJ2-7; D may be TRBD1 (5 bases). The germline V gene encodes CDR1 SGDLS and CDR2 YYNGEE. There are 9 residues in the CDR3. CDR3 sequence reads: CASSMCTGV. For the CDR3, the DNA is TGTGCCAGCAGCATGTGTACAGGCGTC.

V gene TRBV27 combines with J gene TRBJ2-7, with a weak D call TRBD1 (5 bases). Germline V gene sequence: CDR1 MNHEY, CDR2 SMNVEV (reference sequence). V was shortened by 8 bases and J by 1 base, with 21 bases between the two germline ends. The CDR3 loop spans 16 amino acids. DNA for the CDR3: TGTGCCAGCCGCCTAGTTGGGGCCTCGAATTCCTACGAGCAGTACTTC. Translated, it gives CASRLVGASNSYEQYF.

This clone appeared a single time. The chain is built from TRBV23-1 and TRBJ2-7; tentatively, D is TRBD1 (5 bases). TRBV23-1 is an ORF, with its function uncertain. The CDR3 runs to 16 residues. V shed 0 bases and J shed 5 bases, with 17 bases lying between them. This CDR3 is CASSQSKDTPTDEQYF. Here the CDR3 DNA reads TGCGCCAGCAGTCAATCTAAGGACACCCCTACGGACGAGCAGTACTTC.

The chain uses TRBV6-5 and TRBJ1-3, with D perhaps TRBD1 (5 bases). This CDR3 has 14 amino acids. Germline V gives CDR1 MNHEY, CDR2 SVGAGI. Trimming removed 5 bases from V and 0 bases from J, with 8 bases in between. The CDR3 DNA reads as TGTGCCAGCAGTGACAGAAGCTCTGGAAACACCATATATTTT. Translating it yields CASSDRSSGNTIYF.

This CDR3 reads CASSVGGSGTGMDTQYF. The CDR3 DNA sequence: TGTGCCAGCAGCGTAGGAGGTAGCGGGACCGGCATGGATACGCAGTATTTT. The chain links TRBV9 to TRBJ2-3; TRBD2 matches 8 bases. The CDR3 has 17 amino acids. Germline CDR1 SGDLS, CDR2 YYNGEE. J lost 6 bases, V lost 0 bases, and 12 bases had no gene match.